The clone carrying this TCR beta chain was counted once. The target antigen is unknown. Losses at the gene ends were 3 bases for V and 1 base for J; bases not matched to a gene: 7. CDR1 and CDR2 (germline): LNHDA, SQIVND (reference sequence). This CDR3 has 17 amino acids. The entry originates in a study of Ad26.COV2.S vaccination and SARS-CoV-2 variants. The overall study: Ad26.COV2.S, an intramuscular injection, was given once or twice 56 days apart.

The assay was immunoSEQ multiplex PCR, and TCRdb's table has in-frame clones only and misses some. Seen here are 380,000 or so clones, about four fifths observed once, and the top ten hold around 7%. Indicated treatment: some 19 received Ad26.COV2.S at low or high dose, single or two shots; 5 received placebo; per-sample allocation not given. Day 63 following the first vaccine or placebo injection was when the samples were taken. An adult donor aged 18-55 years was enrolled in Boston. Study-level results: Vaccine recipients posted higher spike-specific TCR breadth than their placebo counterparts.

The source was peripheral blood, collected in a trial of Ad26.COV2.S vaccine versus placebo. The chain joins TRBV19 to TRBJ2-3, with 10 nucleotides matching TRBD2. This TCR derives from a person aged 18 to 59 who received the Ad26.COV2.S COVID-19 vaccine or a placebo. CDR3 coding DNA: TGTGCCAGTAGTATCGTTGGGCTAGCGGGAGGCACAGATACGCAGTATTTT. It is translated as CASSIVGLAGGTDTQYF.